This TCR beta chain was sequenced for a study of T cell responses to AZD1222 COVID-19 vaccine. Study details: The analysis combined second doses at about 4 or about 12 weeks. Study findings and constraints: Recipients of two AZD1222 doses showed rising Spike-specific TCR breadth and depth. Baseline serostatus was positive in only a handful of AZD1222 recipients.

V trimming: 2 bases; J trimming: 8 bases; junction bases outside the gene matches: 9. CDR3 length: 15 residues. Germline V gene sequence: CDR1 MNHEY, CDR2 SVGEGT. Assay: immunoSEQ multiplex PCR; the TCRdb copy retains only in-frame clones and omits some. This sample has approximately 110,000 clones, with 88% found just once. About this clone itself: Its target is not known.

The genes are TRBV6-2 or TRBV6-3 and TRBJ1-2; 9 nucleotides match TRBD1. This TCR came from an adult in good health. Material: peripheral blood, obtained on day 0 of AZD1222 vaccination. CDR3 DNA sequence: TGTGCCAGCAGTTACCGGGACAGGGACGTAAAGGGCTACACCTTC. Its translation is CASSYRDRDVKGYTF.